These 5 T cell receptor beta chains originate from one sample sequenced in a study of CD8 T cells in ankylosing spondylitis. TCRdb itself ran the 5' RACE reads through MiXCR, one entry per CDR3 protein. The table records 150,000 to 250,000 distinct CDR3 sequences, 10% to 15% of them present only once. Sequencing was carried out using blood, either unsorted or a sorted T cell fraction (not recorded which). The origin of the receptors is a male donor with ankylosing spondylitis or in good health (not recorded which).

The CDR3 protein is CASMAGTGELFF. The CDR3 region has the DNA TGTGCCAGCATGGCGGGAACCGGGGAGCTGTTTTTT. This chain links TRBV6-4 with TRBJ2-2, with D maybe TRBD2 (6 bases). Trimming shortened V by 7 bases and J by 5 bases, and 8 bases separated the two germline ends. This CDR3 contains 12 residues. CDR1 is MRHNA, CDR2 SNTAGT, per germline.

This clonotype has ten or more counts. The V gene is TRBV20-1, the J gene TRBJ1-1; 11 nucleotides align to TRBD1. V lost 5 bases, J lost 4 bases, and 0 bases stayed unmatched. Germline CDR1 and CDR2: DFQATT and SNEGSKA (reference sequence). The CDR3 covers 12 residues. CDR3: CSAGQGATEAFF. The CDR3 DNA sequence: TGCAGTGCTGGACAGGGGGCCACTGAAGCTTTCTTT.

This clonotype appeared a few times. V usage is TRBV12-3 or TRBV12-4 and J usage is TRBJ2-1, with 8 bases matching TRBD2. V shed 5 bases and J 0 bases; nucleotides not matched to a gene: 18. The CDR3 totals 20 residues. CDR3 in DNA: TGTGCCAGCAGTGGGGCTAGCGGGCCTCCGCTGATGAGCTCCTACAATGAGCAGTTCTTC. Translated, it gives CASSGASGPPLMSSYNEQFF.

The chain has TRBV20-1 and TRBJ2-1, with D possibly TRBD2 on 5 matching bases. Germline V CDR1 and CDR2: DFQATT, SNEGSKA (reference sequence). The CDR3 is 14 residues long. Trimming removed 0 bases at V and 4 bases at J, with 10 bases between. In DNA, the CDR3 is TGCAGTGCTAGAGATTGGACGGGGTACAATGAGCAGTTCTTC. Translation: CSARDWTGYNEQFF.

The chain employs TRBV19 and TRBJ1-2, with a tentative D call TRBD1 (5 bases). Germline V gene sequence: CDR1 LNHDA, CDR2 SQIVND (reference sequence). CDR3 length: 17 residues. V was clipped by 5 bases and J by 4 bases, with 23 bases between them. The CDR3 DNA reads as TGTGCCAGTAGTTCCCGGGACCTTAGTAATTACTTCTATGGCTACACCTTC. Encoded protein: CASSSRDLSNYFYGYTF.